A few counts support the clone carrying this TCR beta chain. When the RNA was reverse transcribed, random hexamers were used with an input of about 0.45 to 1 ug. From the immunoSEQ multiplex PCR reads, TCRdb called clonotypes with MiXCR, one entry per CDR3 protein. The sample lists about 200,000 distinct CDR3 sequences; over 85% were seen once. The data were obtained in a study of CD8 T cells in Susac syndrome. Sequencing was performed on CD4+ T cells from PBMCs. This sequence originates from a human donor in good health.

CDR3 protein: CSVEGQGSGANVLTF. CDR3 in DNA: TGCAGCGTTGAAGGGCAGGGCTCTGGGGCCAACGTCCTGACTTTC. V is TRBV29-1 and J is TRBJ2-6; possibly TRBD1 for D (5 bases). Germline V CDR1 and CDR2: SQVTM, ANQGSEA. V was clipped by 1 base and J by 0 bases, with 7 bases between them. The CDR3 covers 15 residues.